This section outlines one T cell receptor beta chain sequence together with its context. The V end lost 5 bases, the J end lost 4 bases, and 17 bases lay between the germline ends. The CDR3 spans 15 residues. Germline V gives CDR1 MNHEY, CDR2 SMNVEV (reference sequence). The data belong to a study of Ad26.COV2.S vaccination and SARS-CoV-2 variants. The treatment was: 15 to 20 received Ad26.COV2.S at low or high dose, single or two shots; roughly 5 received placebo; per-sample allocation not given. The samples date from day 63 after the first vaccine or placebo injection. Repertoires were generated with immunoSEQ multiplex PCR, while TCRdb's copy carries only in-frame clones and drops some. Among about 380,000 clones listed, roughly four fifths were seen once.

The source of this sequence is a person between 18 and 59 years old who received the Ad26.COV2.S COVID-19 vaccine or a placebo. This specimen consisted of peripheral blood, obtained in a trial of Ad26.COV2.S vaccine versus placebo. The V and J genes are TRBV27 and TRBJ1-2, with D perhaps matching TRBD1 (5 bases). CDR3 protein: CASSTRPQQGYGYTF. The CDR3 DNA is TGTGCCAGCAGTACGAGACCCCAGCAGGGCTATGGCTACACCTTC.